Detailed here is one T cell receptor (beta chain). These data belong to a study of CD8 T cells in Susac syndrome. Germline V gene data show CDR1 as LNHDA and CDR2 as SQIVND (reference sequence). The CDR3 covers 14 residues. The V end was cut by 1 base, the J end by 3 bases, with 7 bases between. Random hexamers were used to reverse transcribe the RNA input (roughly 0.5 to 1 ug). In TCRdb, the immunoSEQ multiplex PCR reads were re-called with MiXCR into one record per CDR3 protein. The sample has about 130,000 distinct CDR3 sequences; about 95% are singletons. The sample comprised CD4+ T cells from PBMCs. This chain joins TRBV19 and TRBJ1-5; D not certain. The clonotype was recovered from a human donor in good health. The CDR3 bases are TGTGCCAGTAGTATAGTGTACGTCAATCAGCCCCAGCATTTT. It translates to CASSIVYVNQPQHF.